These 26 T cell receptor beta chains originate from one sample sequenced in a study of OX40 agonist ivuxolimab in advanced cancers. Here immunoSEQ multiplex PCR was the method, and the copy in TCRdb shows in-frame clones only, minus some. The sample lists fewer than 60,000 clones; roughly nine tenths were seen once. The material sequenced was CD4+ or CD8+ T cells sorted from blood, taken in a trial of the OX40 agonist ivuxolimab. Receptors originate from an adult with an advanced solid tumor such as melanoma, head and neck, liver or kidney cancer.

The chain carries TRBV4-1 and TRBJ2-7; TRBD1 might be the D (5 bases). Germline V gene sequence: CDR1 MGHRA, CDR2 YSYEKL. The CDR3 is made up of 14 amino acids. The V and J ends lost 1 base and 0 bases respectively, with 7 bases between them. The CDR3 sequence: CASSQGGSSYEQYF. The CDR3 DNA is TGCGCCAGCAGCCAAGGGGGCAGCTCCTACGAGCAGTACTTC.

The sample holds one count of this clone. The chain couples TRBV21-1 to TRBJ1-5; TRBD1 is taken as the D call from the table, unchecked against the DNA. TRBV21-1 is described as a pseudogene. The CDR3 totals 14 residues. The CDR3 coding sequence is TGTGCCAGCTGCGGACAGGGGGCGAATCAGCCCCAGCATTTT. This encodes CASCGQGANQPQHF.

The V call is TRBV7-9, the J call TRBJ2-2, with D maybe TRBD2 (6 bases). This CDR3 contains 13 residues. In germline, CDR1 is SEHNR, CDR2 FQNEAQ (reference sequence). Trimming removed 2 bases at V and 6 bases at J, with 7 bases between. CDR3 sequence (DNA): TGTGCCAGCAGCTTAACTAGCCCCGGGGAGCTGTTTTTT. Protein product: CASSLTSPGELFF.

The chain has TRBV30 and TRBJ1-1, with 7 bases that match TRBD1. V gave up 6 bases and J gave up 2 bases; unmatched junction bases: 6. The CDR3 covers 13 residues. From germline, CDR1 is GTSNPN and CDR2 SVGIG (reference sequence). The CDR3 DNA reads as TGTGCCTGCCTAGGACAGGCTAACACTGAAGCTTTCTTT. It translates to CACLGQANTEAFF.

This sequence joins TRBV5-1 and TRBJ2-3, with 8 bases identical to TRBD2. The CDR3 is made up of 16 amino acids. The V gene's germline CDR1 is SGHRS and CDR2 YFSETQ. V was clipped by 0 bases and J by 3 bases; unmatched bases: 6. CDR3 nucleotide sequence: TGCGCCAGCAGCTTGGCGGCGGGGGGTGTAACAGATACGCAGTATTTT. This codes for CASSLAAGGVTDTQYF.

The chain recombines TRBV9 with TRBJ2-3; 7 bases are a match to TRBD2. The length of the CDR3 is 14 residues. Germline V gives CDR1 SGDLS, CDR2 YYNGEE. V lost 6 bases and J lost 2; bases outside the gene matches: 6. The CDR3 nucleotides are TGTGCCAGCAACCGGGGGGACCCCACAGATACGCAGTATTTT. Protein sequence: CASNRGDPTDTQYF.

This clone has more than one count but fewer than ten. V and J are TRBV27 and TRBJ2-7; 8 nucleotides line up with TRBD2. Germline V gene data show CDR1 as MNHEY and CDR2 as SMNVEV (reference sequence). The CDR3 has 16 residues. V was pared by 0 bases and J by 4 bases, with 8 bases of the junction left unmatched. CDR3 sequence: CASSLSGRGATYEQYF. As DNA, the CDR3 is TGTGCCAGCAGTTTATCGGGGCGGGGGGCTACTTACGAGCAGTACTTC.

This chain joins TRBV19 and TRBJ1-2, with D unclear. There are 11 residues in the CDR3. In germline, CDR1 is LNHDA, CDR2 SQIVND (reference sequence). The ends were cut back, 4 bases at V and 8 bases at J, with 8 bases in the middle. CDR3 sequence (DNA): TGTGCCAGTAGTACCACAAGAGGCTACACCTTC. Translated, it gives CASSTTRGYTF.

This chain uses TRBV5-4 with TRBJ1-1, with 7 positions matching TRBD1. This CDR3 has 14 residues. J lost 7 bases, V lost 0 bases, and 6 bases had no gene match. Germline V gene data show CDR1 as SGHNT and CDR2 as YYREEE (reference sequence). The CDR3 is CASSLDRGGGEAFF. DNA for the CDR3: TGTGCCAGCAGCTTGGACAGGGGCGGGGGTGAAGCTTTCTTT.

This clone was detected only once. This sequence joins TRBV5-6 and TRBJ2-1; the D gene is possibly TRBD1 (6 bases). Looked up from germline, CDR1 is SGHDT and CDR2 is YYEEEE. The CDR3 extends over 13 amino acids. V dropped 0 bases and J dropped 10 bases, with 11 bases sitting between them. CDR3 protein: CASSLVGAPEQFF. CDR3 DNA sequence: TGTGCCAGCAGCTTGGTGGGGGCGCCCGAGCAGTTCTTC.

Points on this clone: One end of the junction does not line up with germline, which may come from a read error. J is TRBJ2-2 and V is TRBV7-7; the D is unclear. The germline gives CDR1 SSHAT, CDR2 FNYEAQ (reference sequence). The CDR3 loop spans 14 amino acids. The CDR3 DNA reads as TGTGCTAGCACCCCCCCGACCGGGACCGGGGAGCTGTTTTTT. Protein sequence: CASTPPTGTGELFF. The variable domain in full, completed from reference TRBV7-7 and TRBJ2-2, reads GAGVSQSPRYKVTKRGQDVTLRCDPISSHATLYWYQQALGQGPEFLTYFNYEAQPDKSGLPSDRFSAERPEGSISTLTIQRTEQRDSAMYRCASTPPTGTGELFFGEGSRLTVL.

The V gene is TRBV7-9, the J gene TRBJ2-2, with TRBD2 as a possible D gene (6 bases). Germline V gene sequence: CDR1 SEHNR, CDR2 FQNEAQ (reference sequence). The CDR3 consists of 17 residues. Trimming removed 6 bases at V and 0 bases at J, with 17 bases between. The CDR3 sequence is CASRDSGGNANTGELFF. DNA of the CDR3: TGTGCCAGCAGGGATTCCGGGGGAAACGCGAACACCGGGGAGCTGTTTTTT.

V and J are TRBV5-1 and TRBJ2-5, with a possible D match to TRBD2 (7 bases). The germline V gene has CDR1 SGHRS and CDR2 YFSETQ. V gave up 5 bases and J gave up 2 bases, with 19 bases separating them. This CDR3 region has 16 residues. CDR3 in DNA: TGCGCCAGCAGAGCTATAGGCGGGGGCTTACAAGAGACCCAGTACTTC. Amino acid sequence: CASRAIGGGLQETQYF.

This rearrangement joins TRBV19 to TRBJ2-7; 7 nucleotides agree with TRBD1. The germline gives CDR1 LNHDA, CDR2 SQIVND (reference sequence). With 1 base clipped from V and 0 bases from J, the junction kept 0 bases outside the gene matches. This CDR3 is built from 14 residues. The CDR3 DNA is TGTGCCAGTAGTATAGGGGACAGCTCCTACGAGCAGTACTTC. Protein sequence: CASSIGDSSYEQYF.

The rearrangement links TRBV27 to TRBJ2-2; 9 bases fit TRBD1. V trimming: 5 bases; J trimming: 6 bases; junction bases outside the gene matches: 10. The CDR3 runs 16 residues. The germline CDR1 and CDR2 sequences are MNHEY and SMNVEV (reference sequence). The CDR3 DNA is TGTGCCAGCAGTCTAAGGACAGGGGAAGACGCCGGGGAGCTGTTTTTT. The encoded protein is CASSLRTGEDAGELFF.

The J gene is TRBJ1-1, the V gene TRBV6-5, with D maybe TRBD1 (5 bases). The CDR3 contains 12 residues. CDR1 MNHEY and CDR2 SVGAGI come from the germline V gene. V was clipped by 6 bases and J by 7 bases, with 12 bases between them. CDR3 amino acids: CASSMGGGEAFF. CDR3 coding DNA: TGTGCCAGCAGCATGGGGGGGGGTGAAGCTTTCTTT.

The V gene is TRBV7-6, the J gene TRBJ1-1, with unresolved D. CDR3 size: 11 residues. Trimming cost V 6 bases and J 4 bases, with 6 bases left between them. CDR1 is SGHVS and CDR2 is FNYEAQ in the germline V gene. The CDR3 DNA follows: TGTGCCAGCAGGGCGGGCACTGAAGCTTTCTTT. As protein: CASRAGTEAFF.

The J gene is TRBJ1-6, the V gene TRBV5-1; 9 nucleotides match TRBD1. This CDR3 has 17 residues. Germline CDR1 and CDR2: SGHRS and YFSETQ. With V trimmed by 2 bases and J by 2 bases, 5 bases remained unmatched. The CDR3, as DNA: TGCGCCAGCAGCTTCGGGGACAGGGAAACCTATAATTCACCCCTCCACTTT. Encoded protein: CASSFGDRETYNSPLHF. The full variable domain, in which reference TRBV5-1 and TRBJ1-6 provide the parts outside the CDR3, is KAGVTQTPRYLIKTRGQQVTLSCSPISGHRSVSWYQQTPGQGLQFLFEYFSETQRNKGNFPGRFSGRQFSNSRSEMNVSTLELGDSALYLCASSFGDRETYNSPLHFGNGTRLTVT.

This clone was observed once. The V gene is TRBV19, the J gene TRBJ1-1; no reliable D call. Germline CDR1 reads LNHDA; CDR2 reads SQIVND (reference sequence). Between the trimmed V and J ends, which lost 3 bases and 1 base, there was a span of 6 bases. The CDR3 is 13 amino acids. In nucleotides, the CDR3 is TGTGCCAGTAGTATCAACAGGAACACTGAAGCTTTCTTT. Translating gives CASSINRNTEAFF. Full variable domain (rest looked up from reference TRBV19 and TRBJ1-1): DGGITQSPKYLFRKEGQNVTLSCEQNLNHDAMYWYRQDPGQGLRLIYYSQIVNDFQKGDIAEGYSVSREKKESFPLTVTSAQKNPTAFYLCASSINRNTEAFFGQGTRLTVV.

The chain has TRBV6-6 and TRBJ1-3; D is uncertain. V lost 8 bases and J lost 5, with 10 bases in between. The CDR3 runs 12 residues. Germline assignment: CDR1 MNHNY and CDR2 SVGAGI (reference sequence). The CDR3 DNA is TGTGCCAGCCTCGGGTATAGAAACACCATATATTTT. This gives the protein CASLGYRNTIYF.

The rearrangement joins TRBV14 to TRBJ1-2, with 7 bases matching TRBD1. Trimming at V came to 3 bases and at J to 6 bases, leaving 4 bases not matched to a gene. This CDR3 has 13 residues. Germline V gives CDR1 SGHDN, CDR2 FVKESK. CDR3 nucleotide sequence: TGTGCCAGCAGCCATTACAGGGGCGATGGCTACACCTTC. Protein sequence: CASSHYRGDGYTF.

The rearrangement joins TRBV11-2 to TRBJ2-5; the D is unclear. Trimming left V 5 bases short and J 5 bases short, with 6 bases between. Germline assignment: CDR1 SGHAT and CDR2 FQNNGV. This CDR3 contains 11 residues. The CDR3 region has the DNA TGTGCCAGCAGCCCTAGTGAGACCCAGTACTTC. It is translated as CASSPSETQYF.

The V gene is TRBV30, the J gene TRBJ1-3; tentatively, D is TRBD1 (6 bases). The CDR3 length is 17 residues. The V end lost 1 base, the J end lost 0 bases, and 16 bases lay between the germline ends. CDR1 is GTSNPN and CDR2 is SVGIG in the germline V gene (reference sequence). The CDR3: CAWSEGLGAASGNTIYF. CDR3 sequence (DNA): TGTGCCTGGAGTGAAGGTCTGGGGGCCGCCTCTGGAAACACCATATATTTT.

J is TRBJ2-6 and V is TRBV29-1; possibly TRBD1 for D (6 bases). Trimming took 6 bases from V and 2 from J, leaving 14 bases between them. Germline V gene lookup returns CDR1 SQVTM and CDR2 ANQGSEA. This CDR3 region has 15 residues. CDR3 protein: CSVEIQGPGANVLTF. The CDR3 DNA sequence: TGCAGCGTAGAAATACAGGGCCCTGGGGCCAACGTCCTGACTTTC.

The chain combines TRBV4-1 with TRBJ1-1, with D uncertain. This CDR3 spans 14 amino acids. Per the germline V gene, CDR1 is MGHRA and CDR2 is YSYEKL. Trimming shortened V by 8 bases and J by 0 bases, and 13 bases separated the two germline ends. CDR3 in amino acids: CASGRPSLNTEAFF. CDR3 bases: TGCGCCAGCGGCAGACCTTCCTTGAACACTGAAGCTTTCTTT.

The V gene is TRBV27, the J gene TRBJ2-7; D uncertain. Germline V gives CDR1 MNHEY, CDR2 SMNVEV (reference sequence). The CDR3 contains 13 residues. Trimming pared 3 bases from V and 0 bases from J, leaving 6 bases between. CDR3 residues: CASSFISSYEQYF. The CDR3 nucleotides read TGTGCCAGCAGTTTCATCAGCTCCTACGAGCAGTACTTC.